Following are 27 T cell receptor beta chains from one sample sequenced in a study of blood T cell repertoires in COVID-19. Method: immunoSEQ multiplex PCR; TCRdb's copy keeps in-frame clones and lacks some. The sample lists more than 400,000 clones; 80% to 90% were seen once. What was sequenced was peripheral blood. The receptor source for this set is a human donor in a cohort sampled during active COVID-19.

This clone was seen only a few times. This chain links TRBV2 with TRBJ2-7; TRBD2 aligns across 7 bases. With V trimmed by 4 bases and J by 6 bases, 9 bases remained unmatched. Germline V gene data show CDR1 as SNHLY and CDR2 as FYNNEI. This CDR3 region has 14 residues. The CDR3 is CASSVGTGGSEQYF. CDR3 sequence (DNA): TGTGCCAGCAGTGTAGGGACCGGGGGGAGCGAGCAGTACTTC.

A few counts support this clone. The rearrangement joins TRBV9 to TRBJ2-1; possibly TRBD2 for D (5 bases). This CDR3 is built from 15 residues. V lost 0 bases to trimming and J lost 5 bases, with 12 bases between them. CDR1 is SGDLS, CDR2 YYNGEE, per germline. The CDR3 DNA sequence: TGTGCCAGCAGCGTAGTTCCGGGGATCAACAATGAGCAGTTCTTC. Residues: CASSVVPGINNEQFF.

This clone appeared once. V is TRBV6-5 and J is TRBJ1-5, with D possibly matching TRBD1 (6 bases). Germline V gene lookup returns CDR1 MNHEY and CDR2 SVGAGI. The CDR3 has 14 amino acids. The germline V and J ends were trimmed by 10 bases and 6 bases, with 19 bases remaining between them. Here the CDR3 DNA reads TGTGCCACGACTATTGACAGGACCCCTCAGCCCCAGCATTTT. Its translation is CATTIDRTPQPQHF.

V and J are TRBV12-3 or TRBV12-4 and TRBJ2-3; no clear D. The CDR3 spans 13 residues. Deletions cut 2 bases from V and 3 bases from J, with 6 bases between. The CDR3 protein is CASSLMRTDTQYF. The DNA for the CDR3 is TGTGCCAGCAGTTTAATGAGAACAGATACGCAGTATTTT.

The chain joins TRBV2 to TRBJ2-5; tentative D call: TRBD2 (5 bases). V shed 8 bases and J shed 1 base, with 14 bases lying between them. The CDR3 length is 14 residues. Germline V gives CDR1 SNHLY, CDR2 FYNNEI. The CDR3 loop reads CASRRGSSQETQYF. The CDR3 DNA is TGTGCCAGCCGTCGAGGGTCTTCCCAAGAGACCCAGTACTTC. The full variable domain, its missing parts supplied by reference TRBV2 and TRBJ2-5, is EPEVTQTPSHQVTQMGQEVILRCVPISNHLYFYWYRQILGQKVEFLVSFYNNEISEKSEIFDDQFSVERPDGSNFTLKIRSTKLEDSAMYFCASRRGSSQETQYFGPGTRLLVL.

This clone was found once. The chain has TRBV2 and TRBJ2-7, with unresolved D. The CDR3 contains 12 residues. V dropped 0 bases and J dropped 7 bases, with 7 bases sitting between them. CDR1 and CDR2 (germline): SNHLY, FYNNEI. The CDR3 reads CASSEADWEQYF. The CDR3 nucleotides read TGTGCCAGCAGTGAAGCTGACTGGGAGCAGTACTTC.

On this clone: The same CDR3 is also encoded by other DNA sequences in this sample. CDR3 amino acids: CASSVAGGSYEQYF. The DNA for the CDR3 is TGTGCCAGCAGCGTAGCGGGAGGCTCCTACGAGCAGTACTTC. The rearrangement uses TRBV2 and TRBJ2-7; TRBD2 aligns across 10 bases. The CDR3 is 14 residues long. The junction had 2 bases not matched to a gene; V was cut back by 6 bases and J by 0 bases. Germline lookup yields CDR1 SNHLY and CDR2 FYNNEI.

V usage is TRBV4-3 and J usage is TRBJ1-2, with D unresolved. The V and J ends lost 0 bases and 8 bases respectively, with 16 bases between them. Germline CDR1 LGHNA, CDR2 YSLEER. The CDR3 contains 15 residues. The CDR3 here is CASSQDNNPAGGYTF. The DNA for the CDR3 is TGCGCCAGCAGCCAAGATAATAACCCCGCGGGGGGCTACACCTTC.

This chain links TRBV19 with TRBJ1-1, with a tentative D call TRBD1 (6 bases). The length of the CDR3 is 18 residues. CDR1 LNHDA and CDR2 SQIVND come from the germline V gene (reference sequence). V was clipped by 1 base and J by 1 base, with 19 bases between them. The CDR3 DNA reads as TGTGCCAGTAGTATAGGAGGGGGATCCAGGCGGACGAACACTGAAGCTTTCTTT. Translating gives CASSIGGGSRRTNTEAFF.

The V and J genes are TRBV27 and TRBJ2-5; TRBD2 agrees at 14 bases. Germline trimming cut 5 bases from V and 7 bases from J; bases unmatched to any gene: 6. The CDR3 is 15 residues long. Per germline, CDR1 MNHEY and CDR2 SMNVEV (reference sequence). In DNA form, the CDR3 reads TGTGCCAGCAGTGCCTCGGGGACTAGCGGGAGGACCCAGTACTTC. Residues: CASSASGTSGRTQYF.

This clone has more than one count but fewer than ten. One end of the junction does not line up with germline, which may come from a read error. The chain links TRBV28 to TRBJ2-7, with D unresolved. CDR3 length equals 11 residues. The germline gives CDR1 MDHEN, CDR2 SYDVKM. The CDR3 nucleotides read TGTGCCAGCAGTTCCCCCAGTGGTTCCCACTTC. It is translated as CASSSPSGSHF.

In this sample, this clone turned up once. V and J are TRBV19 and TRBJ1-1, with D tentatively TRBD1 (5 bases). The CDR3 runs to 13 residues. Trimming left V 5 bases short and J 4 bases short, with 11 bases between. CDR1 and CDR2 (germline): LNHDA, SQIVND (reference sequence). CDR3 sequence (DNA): TGTGCCAGTAGTGCCTCAAGGGGCACTGAAGCTTTCTTT. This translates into CASSASRGTEAFF.

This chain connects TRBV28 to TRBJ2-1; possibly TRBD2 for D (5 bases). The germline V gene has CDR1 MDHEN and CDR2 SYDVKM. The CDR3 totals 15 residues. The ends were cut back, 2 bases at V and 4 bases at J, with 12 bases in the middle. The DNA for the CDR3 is TGTGCCAGCAGTTTAACGGCGGGCCCATACAATGAGCAGTTCTTC. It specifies CASSLTAGPYNEQFF.

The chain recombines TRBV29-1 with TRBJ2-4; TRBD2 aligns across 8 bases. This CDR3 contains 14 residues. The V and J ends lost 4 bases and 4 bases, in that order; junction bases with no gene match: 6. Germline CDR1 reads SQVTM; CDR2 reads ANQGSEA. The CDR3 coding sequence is TGCAGCGTTGGGGTAGCGGGACCAAAAAACATTCAGTACTTC. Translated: CSVGVAGPKNIQYF.

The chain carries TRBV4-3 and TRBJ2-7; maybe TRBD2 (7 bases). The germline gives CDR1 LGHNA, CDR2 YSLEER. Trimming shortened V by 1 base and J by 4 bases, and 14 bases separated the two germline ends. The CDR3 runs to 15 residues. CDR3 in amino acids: CASSQARGRGYEQYF. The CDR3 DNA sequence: TGCGCCAGCAGCCAAGCTCGAGGGAGGGGGTACGAGCAGTACTTC.

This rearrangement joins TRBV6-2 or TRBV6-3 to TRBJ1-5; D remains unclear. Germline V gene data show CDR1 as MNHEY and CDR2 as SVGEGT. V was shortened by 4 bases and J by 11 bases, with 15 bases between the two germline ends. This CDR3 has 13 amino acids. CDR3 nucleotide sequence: TGTGCCAGCAGTTTTACCGCGCGGGAGTCCCAGCATTTT. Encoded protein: CASSFTARESQHF.

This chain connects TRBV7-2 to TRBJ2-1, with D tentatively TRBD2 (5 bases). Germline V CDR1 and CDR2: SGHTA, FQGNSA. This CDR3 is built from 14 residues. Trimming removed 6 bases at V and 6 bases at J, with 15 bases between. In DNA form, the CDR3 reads TGTGCCAGCAGTAGGGAGACCTACTCCAATGAGCAGTTCTTC. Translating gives CASSRETYSNEQFF.

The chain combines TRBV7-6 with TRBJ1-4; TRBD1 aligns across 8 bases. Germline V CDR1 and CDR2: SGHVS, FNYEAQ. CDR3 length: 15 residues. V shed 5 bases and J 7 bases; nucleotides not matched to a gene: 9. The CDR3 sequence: CASSPRADRAEKLFF. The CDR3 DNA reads TGTGCCAGCAGCCCAAGGGCGGACAGGGCTGAAAAACTGTTTTTT.

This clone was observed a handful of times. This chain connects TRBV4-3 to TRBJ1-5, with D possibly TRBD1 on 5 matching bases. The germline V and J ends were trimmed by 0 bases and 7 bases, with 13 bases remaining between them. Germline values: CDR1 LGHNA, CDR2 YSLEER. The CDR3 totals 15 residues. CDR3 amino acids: CASSQESREGQPQHF. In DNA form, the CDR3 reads TGCGCCAGCAGCCAAGAGTCGAGGGAGGGGCAGCCCCAGCATTTT.

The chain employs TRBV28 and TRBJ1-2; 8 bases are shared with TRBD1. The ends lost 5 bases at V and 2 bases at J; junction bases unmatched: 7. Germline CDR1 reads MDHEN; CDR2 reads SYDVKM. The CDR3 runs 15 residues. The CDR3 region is CASSRPGQGNYGYTF. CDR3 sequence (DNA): TGTGCCAGCAGTCGACCCGGACAGGGCAACTATGGCTACACCTTC.

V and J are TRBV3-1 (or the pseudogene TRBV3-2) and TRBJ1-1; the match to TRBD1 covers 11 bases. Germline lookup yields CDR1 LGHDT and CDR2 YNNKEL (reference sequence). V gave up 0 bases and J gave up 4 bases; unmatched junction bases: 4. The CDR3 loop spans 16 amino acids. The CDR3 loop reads CASSQDGQGAPTEAFF. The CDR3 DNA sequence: TGTGCCAGCAGCCAAGACGGACAGGGGGCGCCCACTGAAGCTTTCTTT.

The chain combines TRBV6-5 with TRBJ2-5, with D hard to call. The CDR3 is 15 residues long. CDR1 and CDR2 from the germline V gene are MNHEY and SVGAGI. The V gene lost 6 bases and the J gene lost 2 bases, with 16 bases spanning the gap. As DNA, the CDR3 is TGTGCCAGCAGGGCCAACCAGGTTCAGCAAGAGACCCAGTACTTC. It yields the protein CASRANQVQQETQYF.

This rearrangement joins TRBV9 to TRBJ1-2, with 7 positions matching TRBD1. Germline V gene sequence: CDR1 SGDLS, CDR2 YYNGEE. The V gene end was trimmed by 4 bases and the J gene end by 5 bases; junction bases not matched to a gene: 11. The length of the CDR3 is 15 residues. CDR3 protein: CASSQNSGQSYGYTF. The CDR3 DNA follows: TGTGCCAGCAGCCAGAATTCGGGACAGAGTTATGGCTACACCTTC.

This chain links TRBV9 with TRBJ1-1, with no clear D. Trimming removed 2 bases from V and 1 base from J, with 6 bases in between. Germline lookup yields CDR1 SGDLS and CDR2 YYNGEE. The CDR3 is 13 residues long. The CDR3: CASSVSSNTEAFF. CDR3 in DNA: TGTGCCAGCAGCGTTAGTTCGAACACTGAAGCTTTCTTT.

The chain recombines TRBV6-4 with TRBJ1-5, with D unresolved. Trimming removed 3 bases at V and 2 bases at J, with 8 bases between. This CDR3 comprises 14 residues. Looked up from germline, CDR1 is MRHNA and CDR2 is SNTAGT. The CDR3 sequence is CASSESGGNQPQHF. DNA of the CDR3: TGTGCCAGCAGTGAATCGGGTGGCAATCAGCCCCAGCATTTT.

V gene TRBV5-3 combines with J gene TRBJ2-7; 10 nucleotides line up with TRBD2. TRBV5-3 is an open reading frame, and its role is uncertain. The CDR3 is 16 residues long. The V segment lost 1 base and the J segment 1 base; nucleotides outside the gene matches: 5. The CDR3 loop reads CARSLRTSGDSYEQYF. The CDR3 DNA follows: TGTGCCAGAAGCTTGAGGACTAGCGGAGATTCCTACGAGCAGTACTTC.

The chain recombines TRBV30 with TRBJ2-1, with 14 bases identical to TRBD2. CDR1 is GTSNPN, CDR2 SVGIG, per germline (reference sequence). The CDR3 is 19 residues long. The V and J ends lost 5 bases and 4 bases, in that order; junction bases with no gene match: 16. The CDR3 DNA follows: TGTGCCTGGGGCCTCCTAACCGGGACTAGCGGGAGTCAATACAATGAGCAGTTCTTC. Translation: CAWGLLTGTSGSQYNEQFF. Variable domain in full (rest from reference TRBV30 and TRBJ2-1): SQTIHQWPATLVQPVGSPLSLECTVEGTSNPNLYWYRQAAGRGLQLLFYSVGIGQISSEVPQNLSASRPQDRQFILSSKKLLLSDSGFYLCAWGLLTGTSGSQYNEQFFGPGTRLTVL.